Shown below are 14 T cell receptor beta chains from a single sample sequenced in a study of radiation and T cells in renal cell carcinoma (dated by TCRdb to the early 2020s). To prepare the library, the immunoSEQ multiplex PCR assay was applied. TCRdb's version of the immuneACCESS table is confined to in-frame rearrangements and falls short of the full clone set. An unresolved V gene accounts for under half of the shortfall where checked; the remainder is of unknown origin. For this sample there are 70,000 or so clones; 82% appear just once. In total, the top ten clones hold 5.8% of the sample. Per the publication, the time point label means: blood 2 weeks post-SBRT. The treatment or condition label, read with the paper, signifies: 15 Gy SBRT to primary tumor, nephrectomy 4 weeks later. Sequencing used blood, obtained from a patient whose treatment included radiotherapy and nephrectomy. The origin of the receptors is a man aged 55 to 69 with renal cell carcinoma.

This rearrangement joins TRBV6-1 to TRBJ2-2; D possibly corresponds to TRBD1 (5 bases). This CDR3 has 15 amino acids. V dropped 4 bases and J dropped 1 base, with 10 bases sitting between them. CDR1 is MNHNS, CDR2 SASEGT, per germline. The CDR3 nucleotides are TGTGCCAGCAGTGCGCTCAGGGAGAACACCGGGGAGCTGTTTTTT. Protein sequence: CASSALRENTGELFF.

The gene calls are TRBV27 and TRBJ2-7; TRBD2 matches at 7 bases. Trimming took 2 bases from V and 2 from J; bases not matched to a gene: 3. The CDR3 sequence is 14 residues long. CDR1 and CDR2 from the germline V gene are MNHEY and SMNVEV (reference sequence). The CDR3 protein is CASSLGGGAYEQYF. The CDR3 nucleotides are TGTGCCAGCAGTTTAGGGGGAGGGGCCTACGAGCAGTACTTC.

The V gene is TRBV5-1, the J gene TRBJ2-1; D not certain. V shed 4 bases and J shed 8 bases, with 7 bases lying between them. CDR1 is SGHRS, CDR2 YFSETQ, per germline. The CDR3 is 11 residues long. CDR3 region: CASSDQYEQFF. For the CDR3, the DNA is TGCGCCAGCAGCGATCAGTATGAGCAGTTCTTC. Full variable domain (missing parts from reference TRBV5-1 and TRBJ2-1): KAGVTQTPRYLIKTRGQQVTLSCSPISGHRSVSWYQQTPGQGLQFLFEYFSETQRNKGNFPGRFSGRQFSNSRSEMNVSTLELGDSALYLCASSDQYEQFFGPGTRLTVL.

The rearrangement links TRBV28 to TRBJ1-4; the D gene is possibly TRBD1 (5 bases). V shed 6 bases and J shed 4 bases, with 12 bases lying between them. The germline gives CDR1 MDHEN, CDR2 SYDVKM. The CDR3 has 14 residues. The CDR3 DNA reads TGTGCCAGCAGAAATGGGGGGTTTAATGAAAAACTGTTTTTT. Translated, it gives CASRNGGFNEKLFF.

CDR3 bases: TGTGCCAGCACCCCCAGGGGGCCCTTCTCCTACGAGCAGTACTTC. Amino acids: CASTPRGPFSYEQYF. The gene calls are TRBV28 and TRBJ2-7; 8 nucleotides align to TRBD1. The germline V gene encodes CDR1 MDHEN and CDR2 SYDVKM. The V gene end was trimmed by 7 bases and the J gene end by 0 bases; junction bases not matched to a gene: 8. The CDR3 is made up of 15 amino acids. The full variable domain, with the rest looked up from reference TRBV28 and TRBJ2-7, is DVKVTQSSRYLVKRTGEKVFLECVQDMDHENMFWYRQDPGLGLRLIYFSYDVKMKEKGDIPEGYSVSREKKERFSLILESASTNQTSMYLCASTPRGPFSYEQYFGPGTRLTVT.

This clone came up once. This sequence joins TRBV5-5 and TRBJ2-1; 11 positions match TRBD2. The germline CDR1 and CDR2 sequences are SGHKS and YYEKEE (reference sequence). The J segment lost 5 bases and the V segment lost 4 bases, leaving 8 bases of the junction unmatched. The CDR3 is 16 residues long. In nucleotides, the CDR3 is TGTGCCAGCAGCACCCTGACTAGCGGGATTGACAATGAGCAGTTCTTC. This gives the protein CASSTLTSGIDNEQFF.

The chain links TRBV6-5 to TRBJ1-2; D ambiguous. This CDR3 contains 16 residues. The V and J ends lost 2 bases and 0 bases respectively, with 13 bases between them. Germline CDR1 is MNHEY and CDR2 is SVGAGI. CDR3 coding DNA: TGTGCCAGCAGTTACGCTTATTTGGAACCTAACTATGGCTACACCTTC. Amino acid sequence: CASSYAYLEPNYGYTF.

This clone was observed once. The rearrangement uses TRBV14 and TRBJ1-1; unclear D gene. The CDR3 contains 15 residues. CDR1 and CDR2 (germline): SGHDN, FVKESK. Trimming cost V 3 bases and J 4 bases, with 15 bases left between them. CDR3 nucleotides: TGTGCCAGCAGCCAGCGACCCCGGGTGGGCACTGAAGCTTTCTTT. Translation: CASSQRPRVGTEAFF.

This chain links TRBV28 with TRBJ1-4; a possible D gene is TRBD1 (5 bases). This CDR3 has 13 residues. The V gene's germline CDR1 is MDHEN and CDR2 SYDVKM. The CDR3 sequence is CALGANGNEKLFF. CDR3 nucleotides: TGTGCTCTCGGGGCCAACGGGAATGAAAAACTGTTTTTT. The full variable domain, its missing parts supplied by reference TRBV28 and TRBJ1-4, is DVKVTQSSRYLVKRTGEKVFLECVQDMDHENMFWYRQDPGLGLRLIYFSYDVKMKEKGDIPEGYSVSREKKERFSLILESASTNQTSMYLCALGANGNEKLFFGSGTQLSVL.

The sample holds one count of this clone. The chain has TRBV28 and TRBJ1-2; TRBD1 matches at 9 bases. Trimming removed 4 bases from V and 12 bases from J; junction bases left unmatched: 3. Germline-derived CDR1 and CDR2 are MDHEN and SYDVKM. The CDR3 extends over 11 amino acids. The CDR3 loop is CASSSDRGNTF. Here the CDR3 DNA reads TGTGCCAGCAGTTCGGACAGGGGCAACACCTTC.

This rearrangement joins TRBV7-2 to TRBJ2-2; tentative D call: TRBD2 (5 bases). Trimming shortened V by 2 bases and J by 7 bases, and 14 bases separated the two germline ends. This CDR3 has 15 amino acids. The germline CDR1 and CDR2 sequences are SGHTA and FQGNSA. CDR3 in amino acids: CASSLRAGGGGELFF. For the CDR3, the DNA is TGTGCCAGCAGCTTAAGGGCAGGAGGAGGCGGGGAGCTGTTTTTT.

DNA of the CDR3: TGTGCCAGCAGTGTCCTAGCGGGAGACACCGGGGAGCTGTTTTTT. It is translated as CASSVLAGDTGELFF. V and J are TRBV6-1 and TRBJ2-2; 10 nucleotides align to TRBD2. With V trimmed by 4 bases and J by 3 bases, 2 bases remained unmatched. The germline V gene encodes CDR1 MNHNS and CDR2 SASEGT. The CDR3 extends over 15 amino acids.

The V gene is TRBV6-5, the J gene TRBJ1-2; D uncertain. The CDR3 has 11 residues. Germline V gene sequence: CDR1 MNHEY, CDR2 SVGAGI. Trimming removed 8 bases at V and 0 bases at J, with 4 bases between. The CDR3 sequence: CASGTNYGYTF. CDR3 sequence (DNA): TGTGCCAGCGGGACTAACTATGGCTACACCTTC.

This clone was counted between two and nine times. V and J are TRBV7-8 and TRBJ1-1; D possibly corresponds to TRBD1 (5 bases). The ends were cut back, 5 bases at V and 1 base at J, with 17 bases in the middle. This CDR3 region has 16 residues. Germline V gene lookup returns CDR1 SGHVS and CDR2 FQNEAQ. The CDR3 nucleotides are TGTGCCAGCAGCCTCACCGTTTACAGGAGGAACACTGAAGCTTTCTTT. Amino acid sequence: CASSLTVYRRNTEAFF.